The TCR beta chain under discussion was sequenced for a study of response to subunit inactivated influenza vaccine. V shed 5 bases and J shed 2 bases, with 15 bases lying between them. The CDR3 spans 16 residues. Germline CDR1 and CDR2: KGHDR and SFDVKD. General study results and limits: Authors suggested few new T cells are recruited by each seasonal influenza vaccination.

This clonotype turned up a few times. The antigen is unknown. TCRdb re-derived calls from the RT-PCR reads in MiXCR, one entry per CDR3 protein. This table holds roughly 500,000 distinct CDR3 sequences, about 15% found once. The sequence was collected from a man between 50 and 75 years old who received an inactivated influenza vaccine. The sequenced sample was CD4+ T cells sorted from PBMCs, obtained less than 30 months after vaccination. The gene calls are TRBV24-1 and TRBJ2-1, with D tentatively TRBD1 (6 bases). Written as DNA, the CDR3 is TGTGCCACCAGTGGTTACCAGGGGATAACCTACAATGAGCAGTTCTTC. It specifies CATSGYQGITYNEQFF.